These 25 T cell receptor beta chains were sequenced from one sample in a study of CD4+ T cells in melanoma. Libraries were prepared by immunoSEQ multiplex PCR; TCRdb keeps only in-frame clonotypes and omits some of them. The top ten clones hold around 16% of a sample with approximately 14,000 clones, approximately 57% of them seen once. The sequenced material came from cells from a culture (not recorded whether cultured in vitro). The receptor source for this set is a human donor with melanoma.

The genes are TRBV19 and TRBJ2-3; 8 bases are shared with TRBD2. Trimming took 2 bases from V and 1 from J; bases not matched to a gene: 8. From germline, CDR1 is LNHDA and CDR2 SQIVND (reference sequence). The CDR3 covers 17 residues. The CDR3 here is CASSIRGRGGGTDTQYF. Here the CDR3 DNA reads TGTGCCAGTAGTATAAGGGGTCGGGGGGGTGGCACAGATACGCAGTATTTT.

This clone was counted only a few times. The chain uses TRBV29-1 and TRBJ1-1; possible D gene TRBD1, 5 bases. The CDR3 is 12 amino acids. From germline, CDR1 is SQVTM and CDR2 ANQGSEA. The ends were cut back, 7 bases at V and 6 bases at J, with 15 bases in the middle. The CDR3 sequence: CSAQTVGAEAFF. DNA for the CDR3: TGCAGCGCGCAGACCGTGGGGGCTGAAGCTTTCTTT.

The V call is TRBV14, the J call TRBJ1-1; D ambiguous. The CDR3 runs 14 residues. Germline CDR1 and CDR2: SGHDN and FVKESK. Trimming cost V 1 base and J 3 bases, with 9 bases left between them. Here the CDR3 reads CASSQAGVHTEAFF. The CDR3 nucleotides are TGTGCCAGCAGCCAAGCAGGAGTCCACACTGAAGCTTTCTTT.

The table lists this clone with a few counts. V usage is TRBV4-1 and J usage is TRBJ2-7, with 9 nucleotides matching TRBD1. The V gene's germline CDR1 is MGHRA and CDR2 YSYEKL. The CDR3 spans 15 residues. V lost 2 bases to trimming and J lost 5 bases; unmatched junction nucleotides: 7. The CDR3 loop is CASSQHGTGSDEQYF. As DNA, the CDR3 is TGCGCCAGCAGCCAACACGGGACAGGGAGCGACGAGCAGTACTTC.

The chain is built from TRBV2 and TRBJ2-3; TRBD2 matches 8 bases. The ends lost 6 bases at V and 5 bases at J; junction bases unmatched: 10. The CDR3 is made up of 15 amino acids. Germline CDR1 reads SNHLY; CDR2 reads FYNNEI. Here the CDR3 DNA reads TGTGCCAGCAGAGGGTCGGGGGGGCCCGGAGATACGCAGTATTTT. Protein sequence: CASRGSGGPGDTQYF.

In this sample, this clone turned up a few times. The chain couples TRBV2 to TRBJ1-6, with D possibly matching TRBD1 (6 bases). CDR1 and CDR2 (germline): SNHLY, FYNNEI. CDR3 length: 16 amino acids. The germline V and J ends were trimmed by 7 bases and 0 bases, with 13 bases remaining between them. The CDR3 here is CASKDRTSSYNSPLHF. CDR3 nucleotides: TGTGCCAGCAAGGACAGAACAAGCTCCTATAATTCACCCCTCCACTTT. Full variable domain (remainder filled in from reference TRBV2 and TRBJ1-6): EPEVTQTPSHQVTQMGQEVILRCVPISNHLYFYWYRQILGQKVEFLVSFYNNEISEKSEIFDDQFSVERPDGSNFTLKIRSTKLEDSAMYFCASKDRTSSYNSPLHFGNGTRLTVT.

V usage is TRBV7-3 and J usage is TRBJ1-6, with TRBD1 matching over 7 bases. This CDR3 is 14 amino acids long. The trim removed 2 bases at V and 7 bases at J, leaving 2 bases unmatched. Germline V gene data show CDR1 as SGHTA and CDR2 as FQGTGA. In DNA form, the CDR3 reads TGTGCCAGCAGCTTAGGGGACAGCAATTCACCCCTCCACTTT. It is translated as CASSLGDSNSPLHF.

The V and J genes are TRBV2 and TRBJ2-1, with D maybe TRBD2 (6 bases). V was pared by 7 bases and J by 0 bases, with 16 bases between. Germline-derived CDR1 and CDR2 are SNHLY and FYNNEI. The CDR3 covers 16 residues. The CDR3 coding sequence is TGTGCCAGCACCCTGGGCGGGGTGAGCTCCTACAATGAGCAGTTCTTC. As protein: CASTLGGVSSYNEQFF. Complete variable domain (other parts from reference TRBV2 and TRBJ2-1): EPEVTQTPSHQVTQMGQEVILRCVPISNHLYFYWYRQILGQKVEFLVSFYNNEISEKSEIFDDQFSVERPDGSNFTLKIRSTKLEDSAMYFCASTLGGVSSYNEQFFGPGTRLTVL.

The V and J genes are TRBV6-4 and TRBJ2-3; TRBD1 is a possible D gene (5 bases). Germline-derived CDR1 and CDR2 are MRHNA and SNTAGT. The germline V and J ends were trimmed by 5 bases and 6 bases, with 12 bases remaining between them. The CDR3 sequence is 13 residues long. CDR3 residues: CASSRREGDTQYF. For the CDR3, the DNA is TGTGCCAGCAGTCGCAGGGAAGGGGATACGCAGTATTTT.

In DNA form, the CDR3 reads TGTGCCAGCAGCACTTACAACAGGGGCCGGAGCTATGGCTACACCTTC. Encoded protein: CASSTYNRGRSYGYTF. The chain is built from TRBV11-2 and TRBJ1-2; 7 bases fit TRBD1. Trimming took 5 bases from V and 4 from J; bases not matched to a gene: 13. Germline-derived CDR1 and CDR2 are SGHAT and FQNNGV. CDR3 length equals 16 residues.

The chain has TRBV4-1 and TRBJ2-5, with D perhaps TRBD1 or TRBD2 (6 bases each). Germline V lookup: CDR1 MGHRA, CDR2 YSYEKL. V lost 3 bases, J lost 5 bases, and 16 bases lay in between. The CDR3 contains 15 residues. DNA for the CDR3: TGCGCCAGCAGCCAGAGGCTCGGGGGCCGGGAGACCCAGTACTTC. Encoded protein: CASSQRLGGRETQYF.

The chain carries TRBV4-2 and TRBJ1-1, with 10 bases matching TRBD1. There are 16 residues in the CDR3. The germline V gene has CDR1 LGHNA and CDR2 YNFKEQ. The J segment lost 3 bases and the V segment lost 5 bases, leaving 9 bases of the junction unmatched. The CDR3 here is CASSVPDRGEDTEAFF. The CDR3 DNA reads TGTGCCAGCAGCGTACCGGACAGGGGGGAGGACACTGAAGCTTTCTTT.

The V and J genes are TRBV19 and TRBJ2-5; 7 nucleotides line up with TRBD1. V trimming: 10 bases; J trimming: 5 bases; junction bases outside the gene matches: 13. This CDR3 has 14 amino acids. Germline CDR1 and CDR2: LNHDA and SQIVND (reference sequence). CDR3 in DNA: TGTGCCACGACTGATGACAGGGATCGGGAGACCCAGTACTTC. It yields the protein CATTDDRDRETQYF.

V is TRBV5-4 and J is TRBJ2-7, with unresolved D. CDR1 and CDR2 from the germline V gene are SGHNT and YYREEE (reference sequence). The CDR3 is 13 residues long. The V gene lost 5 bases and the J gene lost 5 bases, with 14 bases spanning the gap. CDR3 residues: CASSESPGDEQYF. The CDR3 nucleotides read TGTGCCAGCAGTGAGTCCCCCGGCGACGAGCAGTACTTC.

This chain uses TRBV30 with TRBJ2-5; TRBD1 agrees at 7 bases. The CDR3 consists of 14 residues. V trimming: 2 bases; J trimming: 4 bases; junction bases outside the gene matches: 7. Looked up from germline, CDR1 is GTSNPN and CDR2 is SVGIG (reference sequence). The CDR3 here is CAWSRGGQGETQYF. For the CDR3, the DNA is TGTGCCTGGAGTAGAGGGGGCCAGGGAGAGACCCAGTACTTC.

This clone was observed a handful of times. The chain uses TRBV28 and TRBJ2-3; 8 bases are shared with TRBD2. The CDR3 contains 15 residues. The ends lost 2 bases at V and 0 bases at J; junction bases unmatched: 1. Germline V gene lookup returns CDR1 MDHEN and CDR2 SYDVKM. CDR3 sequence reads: CASSLKRGSTDTQYF. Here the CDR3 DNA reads TGTGCCAGCAGTTTAAAGCGGGGGAGCACAGATACGCAGTATTTT.

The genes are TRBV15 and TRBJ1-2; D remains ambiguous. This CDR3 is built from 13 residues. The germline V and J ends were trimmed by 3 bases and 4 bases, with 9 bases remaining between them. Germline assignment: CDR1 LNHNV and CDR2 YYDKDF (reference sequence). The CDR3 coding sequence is TGTGCCACCAGCAGGGGTGAGATCTATGGCTACACCTTC. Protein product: CATSRGEIYGYTF.

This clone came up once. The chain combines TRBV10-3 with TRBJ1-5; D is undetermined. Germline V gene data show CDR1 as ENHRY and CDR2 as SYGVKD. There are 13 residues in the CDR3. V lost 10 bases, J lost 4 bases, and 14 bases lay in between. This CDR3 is CASRTTLNQPQHF. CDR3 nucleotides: TGTGCCAGCAGAACCACCCTGAATCAGCCCCAGCATTTT.

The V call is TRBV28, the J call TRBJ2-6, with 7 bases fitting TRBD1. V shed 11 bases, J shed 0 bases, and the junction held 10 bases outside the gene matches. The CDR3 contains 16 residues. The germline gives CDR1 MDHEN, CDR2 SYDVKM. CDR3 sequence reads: CACSGQPASGANVLTF. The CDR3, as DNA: TGTGCCTGCTCGGGACAGCCAGCCTCTGGGGCCAACGTCCTGACTTTC.

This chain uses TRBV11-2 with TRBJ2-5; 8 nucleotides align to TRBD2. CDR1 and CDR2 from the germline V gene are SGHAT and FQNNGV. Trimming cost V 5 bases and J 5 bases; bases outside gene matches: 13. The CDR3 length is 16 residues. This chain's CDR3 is CASSPQGAGVGETQYF. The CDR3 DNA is TGTGCCAGCAGCCCCCAAGGAGCGGGGGTGGGTGAGACCCAGTACTTC.

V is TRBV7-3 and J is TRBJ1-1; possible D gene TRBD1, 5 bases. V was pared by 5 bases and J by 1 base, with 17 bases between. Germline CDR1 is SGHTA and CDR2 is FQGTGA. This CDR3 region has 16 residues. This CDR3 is CASSPRQILRNTEAFF. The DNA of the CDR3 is TGTGCCAGCAGCCCCCGACAGATACTGAGGAACACTGAAGCTTTCTTT.

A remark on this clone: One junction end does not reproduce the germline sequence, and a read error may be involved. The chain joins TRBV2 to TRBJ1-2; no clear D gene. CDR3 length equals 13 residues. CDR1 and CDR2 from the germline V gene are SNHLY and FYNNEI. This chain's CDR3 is CACSATQTYGYTF. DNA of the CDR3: TGTGCCTGCAGTGCCACACAAACCTATGGCTACACCTTC. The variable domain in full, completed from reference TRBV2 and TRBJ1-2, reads EPEVTQTPSHQVTQMGQEVILRCVPISNHLYFYWYRQILGQKVEFLVSFYNNEISEKSEIFDDQFSVERPDGSNFTLKIRSTKLEDSAMYFCACSATQTYGYTFGSGTRLTVV.

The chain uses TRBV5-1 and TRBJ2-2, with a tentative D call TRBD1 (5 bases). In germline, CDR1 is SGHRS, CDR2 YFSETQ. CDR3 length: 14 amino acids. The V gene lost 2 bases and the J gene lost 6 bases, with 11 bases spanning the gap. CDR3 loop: CASSFDRGSGELFF. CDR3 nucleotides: TGCGCCAGCAGCTTCGATAGGGGCTCCGGGGAGCTGTTTTTT.

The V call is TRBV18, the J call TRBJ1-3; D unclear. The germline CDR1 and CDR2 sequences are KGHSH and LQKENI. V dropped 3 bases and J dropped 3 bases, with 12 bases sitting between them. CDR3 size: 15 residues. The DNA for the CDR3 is TGTGCCAGCTCACCGGCGGCAGGCAGTGGAAACACCATATATTTT. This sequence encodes CASSPAAGSGNTIYF.

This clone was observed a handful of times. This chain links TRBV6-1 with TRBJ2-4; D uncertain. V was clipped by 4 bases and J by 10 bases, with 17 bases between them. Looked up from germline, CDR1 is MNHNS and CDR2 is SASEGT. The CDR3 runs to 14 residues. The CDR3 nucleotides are TGTGCCAGCAGTGCACGAGCAGGCCCTCGGATTCAGTACTTC. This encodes CASSARAGPRIQYF.